This T cell receptor (beta chain) stems from a study of identical twins. Overall study findings and caveats: While abundant cord blood beta clonotypes carried fewer insertions, memory repertoires showed no such pattern. With beta out-of-frame sequences, excess sharing by twins was weaker. Compared with unrelated sharing, twin-shared out-of-frame alpha sequences had more low-probability sequences.

With 4 bases removed from V and 3 bases from J, the gap between germline ends came to 19 bases. The CDR3 extends over 17 amino acids. Per the germline V gene, CDR1 is KGHSH and CDR2 is LQKENI. This clonotype has a handful of counts. Its antigen is still unknown. TCRdb analysed the 5' RACE reads with MiXCR anew, one entry per CDR3 protein. Of 450,000 to 650,000 distinct CDR3 sequences in the sample, around a tenth were seen once. These records were also assigned to another study, of yellow fever vaccine responses in identical twins.

The source material was PBMCs. The TCR was taken from a woman aged 18 to 35 in good health. The genes are TRBV18 and TRBJ2-1, with D perhaps matching TRBD1 (5 bases). CDR3 bases: TGTGCCAGCTCACTAACGACAGAGCGTTCTTTCTACAATGAGCAGTTCTTC. Translating it yields CASSLTTERSFYNEQFF.